A single sample gave rise to the 25 T cell receptor beta chains below, sequenced in a study of blood T cell repertoires in COVID-19. Repertoires were generated with immunoSEQ multiplex PCR, while TCRdb's copy carries only in-frame clones and drops some. This sample carries just over 95,000 clones, 80% to 90% of them seen once, and the ten largest clones take 15%. The sequenced sample consisted of peripheral blood. The receptors were gathered from a human donor in a cohort sampled during active COVID-19.

The V and J genes are TRBV5-6 and TRBJ1-5; tentatively, D is TRBD1 (5 bases). V lost 1 base and J lost 7, with 18 bases in between. Germline V gene sequence: CDR1 SGHDT, CDR2 YYEEEE. This CDR3 is 16 amino acids long. The CDR3 nucleotides are TGTGCCAGCAGCTTGTGGGGTCGCAGGGTCGGACAGCCCCAGCATTTT. Protein: CASSLWGRRVGQPQHF.

The V gene is TRBV4-3, the J gene TRBJ2-7, with D perhaps matching TRBD2 (5 bases). The CDR3 extends over 16 amino acids. Trimming removed 5 bases at V and 3 bases at J, with 20 bases between. Germline-derived CDR1 and CDR2 are LGHNA and YSLEER. CDR3 in amino acids: CASSAFGVGGDYEQYF. CDR3 nucleotides: TGCGCCAGCAGCGCCTTCGGGGTTGGCGGAGACTACGAGCAGTACTTC.

The chain combines TRBV5-1 with TRBJ1-1; 9 bases are shared with TRBD1. CDR1 and CDR2 from the germline V gene are SGHRS and YFSETQ. J was trimmed by 0 bases and V by 4 bases; bases with no gene match: 7. This CDR3 has 16 residues. In DNA, the CDR3 is TGCGCCAGCAGCCTACAGGGGGCGGGGGTGAACACTGAAGCTTTCTTT. Its protein product is CASSLQGAGVNTEAFF. The full variable domain, completed using reference TRBV5-1 and TRBJ1-1, is KAGVTQTPRYLIKTRGQQVTLSCSPISGHRSVSWYQQTPGQGLQFLFEYFSETQRNKGNFPGRFSGRQFSNSRSEMNVSTLELGDSALYLCASSLQGAGVNTEAFFGQGTRLTVV.

The chain couples TRBV5-8 to TRBJ2-5; TRBD1 agrees at 9 bases. The CDR3 extends over 13 amino acids. Per germline, CDR1 SGHTS and CDR2 YDEGEE. V lost 2 bases and J lost 7; bases outside the gene matches: 3. CDR3 sequence reads: CASSLPGQGTQYF. The CDR3 bases are TGTGCCAGCAGCTTACCGGGACAGGGGACCCAGTACTTC.

This clone was detected only once. The V call is TRBV5-1, the J call TRBJ1-2; the D gene is possibly TRBD1 (5 bases). Trimming left V 0 bases short and J 8 bases short, with 14 bases between. Looked up from germline, CDR1 is SGHRS and CDR2 is YFSETQ. The CDR3 consists of 14 residues. The CDR3: CASSLEGPEGGYTF. CDR3 DNA: TGCGCCAGCAGCTTGGAGGGGCCGGAGGGCGGCTACACCTTC.

The chain recombines TRBV28 with TRBJ2-5; the match to TRBD2 covers 13 bases. CDR3 length: 17 residues. The V gene end was trimmed by 5 bases and the J gene end by 5 bases; junction bases not matched to a gene: 11. The V gene's germline CDR1 is MDHEN and CDR2 SYDVKM. CDR3 loop: CASSHGTSGTWLETQYF. DNA for the CDR3: TGTGCCAGCAGTCATGGGACTAGCGGGACTTGGCTGGAGACCCAGTACTTC.

The rearrangement links TRBV7-8 to TRBJ1-6; 9 bases are a match to TRBD1. The germline gives CDR1 SGHVS, CDR2 FQNEAQ. The junction had 4 bases not matched to a gene; V was cut back by 8 bases and J by 5 bases. The CDR3 runs 14 residues. CDR3 nucleotides: TGTGCCAGCCGAGGACAGGGGAATAATTCACCCCTCCACTTT. It encodes CASRGQGNNSPLHF.

The rearrangement joins TRBV5-3 to TRBJ1-5; 7 nucleotides agree with TRBD1. TRBV5-3 is an open reading frame, and its role is uncertain. The ends lost 5 bases at V and 4 bases at J; junction bases unmatched: 15. CDR3 size: 17 residues. Here the CDR3 DNA reads TGTGCCAGAAGGGAACTCCGGGACAGAACCTTAAATCAGCCCCAGCATTTT. Protein product: CARRELRDRTLNQPQHF.

This chain links TRBV18 with TRBJ2-1; possible D gene TRBD1, 5 bases. V was cut by 2 bases and J by 6 bases, with 14 bases left in between. This CDR3 is 15 amino acids long. The germline gives CDR1 KGHSH, CDR2 LQKENI. In DNA, the CDR3 is TGTGCCAGCTCACCAGGACAAAGCCTCTTCAATGAGCAGTTCTTC. Translation: CASSPGQSLFNEQFF.

The rearrangement joins TRBV27 to TRBJ2-2; perhaps TRBD2 as D (5 bases). CDR1 is MNHEY and CDR2 is SMNVEV in the germline V gene (reference sequence). V was cut by 1 base and J by 4 bases, with 10 bases left in between. The CDR3 is 15 residues long. The CDR3 loop is CASSLLPRGTGELFF. As DNA, the CDR3 is TGTGCCAGCAGTTTATTGCCCCGGGGCACCGGGGAGCTGTTTTTT.

This chain uses TRBV11-2 with TRBJ2-1; 8 nucleotides match TRBD1. J lost 12 bases, V lost 4 bases, and 2 bases had no gene match. The CDR3 runs to 11 residues. CDR1 is SGHAT and CDR2 is FQNNGV in the germline V gene. CDR3 loop: CASSYGQGQFF. The CDR3 DNA sequence: TGTGCCAGCAGCTACGGACAGGGGCAGTTCTTC.

The chain carries TRBV19 and TRBJ1-1, with D hard to call. Germline CDR1 is LNHDA and CDR2 is SQIVND (reference sequence). Trimming took 4 bases from V and 0 from J, leaving 6 bases between them. This CDR3 spans 13 amino acids. Here the CDR3 reads CASSTQVNTEAFF. The CDR3 nucleotides are TGTGCCAGTAGTACCCAGGTGAACACTGAAGCTTTCTTT.

The V call is TRBV4-1, the J call TRBJ2-7; a possible D gene is TRBD1 (5 bases). This CDR3 contains 12 residues. Germline CDR1 reads MGHRA; CDR2 reads YSYEKL. V was trimmed by 1 base and J by 6 bases, leaving 7 bases between them. The CDR3 is CASSQGQGEQYF. CDR3 in DNA: TGCGCCAGCAGCCAAGGGCAGGGCGAGCAGTACTTC.

The chain recombines TRBV6-5 with TRBJ2-7; a possible D gene is TRBD1 (6 bases). CDR1 is MNHEY and CDR2 is SVGAGI in the germline V gene. The ends were cut back, 7 bases at V and 3 bases at J, with 19 bases in the middle. The CDR3 is 15 amino acids. The CDR3 DNA reads as TGTGCCAGCAAGGTGGACAGACGAATAAACTACGAGCAGTACTTC. Amino acid sequence: CASKVDRRINYEQYF.

V and J are TRBV28 and TRBJ2-1, with a tentative D call TRBD1 (5 bases). Per the germline V gene, CDR1 is MDHEN and CDR2 is SYDVKM. The CDR3 has 15 residues. Trimming pared 5 bases from V and 7 bases from J, leaving 18 bases between. CDR3 in DNA: TGTGCCAGCAGTGGAAGGGCCGGTAGGACAAATGAGCAGTTCTTC. Translating gives CASSGRAGRTNEQFF.

The chain joins TRBV9 to TRBJ2-1; 11 nucleotides match TRBD2. Germline-derived CDR1 and CDR2 are SGDLS and YYNGEE. This CDR3 region has 16 residues. V was pared by 3 bases and J by 7 bases, with 9 bases of the junction left unmatched. The CDR3 here is CASSGSSGGALNEQFF. The CDR3 DNA follows: TGTGCCAGCAGCGGGAGTAGCGGGGGGGCCCTTAATGAGCAGTTCTTC. The full variable domain, its missing parts supplied by reference TRBV9 and TRBJ2-1, is DSGVTQTPKHLITATGQRVTLRCSPRSGDLSVYWYQQSLDQGLQFLIQYYNGEERAKGNILERFSAQQFPDLHSELNLSSLELGDSALYFCASSGSSGGALNEQFFGPGTRLTVL.

The chain joins TRBV7-2 to TRBJ2-1; TRBD2 matches 9 bases. In germline, CDR1 is SGHTA, CDR2 FQGNSA. The ends lost 4 bases at V and 8 bases at J; junction bases unmatched: 18. The CDR3 loop spans 18 amino acids. CDR3 sequence: CASSSGLAGRADWHEQFF. Written as DNA, the CDR3 is TGTGCCAGCAGCTCGGGACTAGCTGGAAGGGCGGATTGGCATGAGCAGTTCTTC.

The rearrangement links TRBV6-5 to TRBJ1-1, with 7 bases identical to TRBD1. V shed 6 bases and J 6 bases; nucleotides not matched to a gene: 7. Germline V gives CDR1 MNHEY, CDR2 SVGAGI. This CDR3 is 13 amino acids long. The CDR3 nucleotides are TGTGCCAGCAGCATGGGACAGTACGCTGAAGCTTTCTTT. It is translated as CASSMGQYAEAFF.

The rearrangement joins TRBV19 to TRBJ2-7; TRBD1 matches at 10 bases. CDR3 size: 15 residues. Germline V gene lookup returns CDR1 LNHDA and CDR2 SQIVND (reference sequence). V lost 4 bases to trimming and J lost 5 bases; unmatched junction nucleotides: 8. Here the CDR3 reads CASSTQGQGGDEQYF. The CDR3 bases are TGTGCCAGTAGTACCCAAGGACAGGGGGGGGACGAGCAGTACTTC.

The genes are TRBV12-5 and TRBJ2-3; 11 bases align to TRBD2. The ends lost 6 bases at V and 5 bases at J; junction bases unmatched: 4. The CDR3 is 14 residues long. CDR1 and CDR2 from the germline V gene are LGHNT and FRNRAP. CDR3 DNA sequence: TGTGCTAGTGGCCTCGGACTAGCGGGAGATACGCAGTATTTT. Its protein is CASGLGLAGDTQYF.

The chain carries TRBV6-6 and TRBJ1-2; D is undetermined. The CDR3 spans 14 residues. Trimming took 0 bases from V and 3 from J, leaving 8 bases between them. Looked up from germline, CDR1 is MNHNY and CDR2 is SVGAGI (reference sequence). CDR3 protein: CASSYSAEHYGYTF. The CDR3 bases are TGTGCCAGCAGTTACTCGGCAGAACACTATGGCTACACCTTC.

This chain uses TRBV30 with TRBJ1-1; no definite D call. V lost 1 base and J lost 11, with 11 bases in between. This CDR3 spans 11 amino acids. CDR1 and CDR2 from the germline V gene are GTSNPN and SVGIG (reference sequence). CDR3 nucleotide sequence: TGTGCCTGGAGTGCCTCTCTAACTGCTTTCTTT. Protein sequence: CAWSASLTAFF. Based on the CDR3 plus reference TRBV30 and TRBJ1-1, the full variable domain is SQTIHQWPATLVQPVGSPLSLECTVEGTSNPNLYWYRQAAGRGLQLLFYSVGIGQISSEVPQNLSASRPQDRQFILSSKKLLLSDSGFYLCAWSASLTAFFGQGTRLTVV.

CDR3 in DNA: TGTGCCAGCAGCCGATTCTTCCCGGTGGACAGGGGAGATTATTCACCCCTCCACTTT. Translation gives CASSRFFPVDRGDYSPLHF. The rearrangement joins TRBV27 to TRBJ1-6; 9 bases match TRBD1. The J segment lost 8 bases and the V segment lost 6 bases, leaving 20 bases of the junction unmatched. Germline V gene sequence: CDR1 MNHEY, CDR2 SMNVEV (reference sequence). The CDR3 loop spans 19 amino acids.

The V gene is TRBV14, the J gene TRBJ2-1, with D unclear. CDR1 is SGHDN, CDR2 FVKESK, per germline. This CDR3 is 11 amino acids long. V shed 1 base and J shed 15 bases, with 10 bases lying between them. The CDR3, as DNA: TGTGCCAGCAGCCAAGGGGTAGCCCTGTTCTTC. Its protein product is CASSQGVALFF.

This clone was recorded only once. The CDR3 is CASSQSFSLPYGYTF. Written as DNA, the CDR3 is TGTGCCAGCAGCCAGTCCTTTTCCCTCCCCTATGGCTACACCTTC. The J gene is TRBJ1-2, the V gene TRBV3-1 (or the pseudogene TRBV3-2); no clear D gene. From germline, CDR1 is LGHDT and CDR2 YNNKEL (reference sequence). Trimming stripped 3 bases from V and 4 bases from J, with 15 bases between. CDR3 length: 15 residues.